One and the same sample provided the 13 T cell receptor beta chains below, sequenced in a study of blood T cells in healthy people across ages (dated by TCRdb to 2013 to 2016). Libraries were constructed by 5' RACE. The run used an Illumina HiSeq 2500. The second PCR ran for about 6 to 11 cycles and used a J-beta primer mix along with a sample-barcoded 5' primer. TCRdb itself trimmed the public reads at Q25 with fastp, ran MiXCR and retained productive beta chains. Duplicate CDR3 protein sequences are folded into a single record with the most common DNA and genes. The sample yields about 1.4 million distinct CDR3 sequences; around 59% were counted once. About 6.7% of the sample lies in the top ten. Material for sequencing was blood. The receptors were gathered from a man between 18 and 29 years old in good health.

This chain joins TRBV6-1 and TRBJ2-3, with 9 bases identical to TRBD2. V was clipped by 5 bases and J by 2 bases; unmatched bases: 14. Germline loops: CDR1 MNHNS, CDR2 SASEGT. The CDR3 has 18 residues. The CDR3 DNA sequence: TGTGCCAGCAGTCGAGGGACTAGCAGATTCTCCCACACAGATACGCAGTATTTT. This translates into CASSRGTSRFSHTDTQYF.

This clonotype has more than one count but fewer than ten. This chain uses TRBV10-3 with TRBJ2-1; D is possibly TRBD1 or TRBD2 (5 bases each). This CDR3 has 14 residues. CDR1 and CDR2 (germline): ENHRY, SYGVKD. V lost 9 bases to trimming and J lost 2 bases, with 14 bases between them. The CDR3 here is CAISPGTAYNEQFF. Written as DNA, the CDR3 is TGTGCCATTAGTCCCGGGACGGCCTACAATGAGCAGTTCTTC.

This chain joins TRBV4-1 and TRBJ2-2; D uncertain. CDR1 MGHRA and CDR2 YSYEKL come from the germline V gene. CDR3 size: 13 residues. V shed 3 bases and J shed 7 bases, with 9 bases lying between them. The CDR3 loop is CASSQPLSGELFF. For the CDR3, the DNA is TGCGCCAGCAGCCAGCCCCTCAGCGGGGAGCTGTTTTTT.

This clonotype was detected many times. One end of the junction does not line up with germline, which may come from a read error. The gene calls are TRBV7-2 and TRBJ2-1; possibly TRBD2 for D (6 bases). The CDR3 has 14 residues. Looked up from germline, CDR1 is SGHTA and CDR2 is FQGNSA. The CDR3 here is CASSLAGGGNEQFF. In nucleotides, the CDR3 is TGCGCCAGCAGCTTAGCTGGGGGAGGCAATGAGCAGTTCTTC.

V and J are TRBV12-3 or TRBV12-4 and TRBJ2-1; no clear D gene. This CDR3 is 12 amino acids long. Trimming took off 5 bases at V and 7 bases at J, with 9 bases between the two ends. CDR3: CASSTSWNEQFF. CDR3 bases: TGTGCCAGCAGTACCAGTTGGAATGAGCAGTTCTTC.

This rearrangement joins TRBV20-1 to TRBJ2-3; no clear D. Germline V gene lookup returns CDR1 DFQATT and CDR2 SNEGSKA (reference sequence). V was shortened by 2 bases and J by 5 bases, with 11 bases between the two germline ends. The CDR3 extends over 13 amino acids. The DNA for the CDR3 is TGCAGTGCTAGACCCCGACTGGGAGATACGCAGTATTTT. Translation: CSARPRLGDTQYF.

The chain recombines TRBV2 with TRBJ1-6, with D unresolved. CDR3 length: 15 residues. Trimming left V 6 bases short and J 0 bases short, with 9 bases between. The V gene's germline CDR1 is SNHLY and CDR2 FYNNEI. The CDR3 loop is CASSGLSSYNSPLHF. The CDR3 DNA reads as TGTGCCAGCAGCGGTTTGAGCTCCTATAATTCACCCCTCCACTTT.

This clonotype has just a few counts. Here the CDR3 reads CASTLRGGGGYTF. The CDR3 DNA is TGTGCCAGCACCCTAAGGGGAGGAGGCGGCTACACCTTC. V is TRBV6-2 or TRBV6-3 and J is TRBJ1-2; possibly TRBD1 for D (5 bases). The CDR3 is made up of 13 amino acids. Between the trimmed V and J ends, which lost 7 bases and 8 bases, there was a span of 17 bases. CDR1 MNHEY and CDR2 SVGEGT come from the germline V gene.

V usage is TRBV7-2 and J usage is TRBJ2-1, with 8 bases that match TRBD2. V shed 5 bases and J 6 bases; nucleotides not matched to a gene: 9. In germline, CDR1 is SGHTA, CDR2 FQGNSA. CDR3 length: 15 amino acids. The CDR3 region has the DNA TGTGCCAGCAGCCCGGGACTAGGAATGGCCAATGAGCAGTTCTTC. This sequence encodes CASSPGLGMANEQFF.

The J gene is TRBJ2-1, the V gene TRBV11-2; 9 positions agree with TRBD2. Germline CDR1 SGHAT, CDR2 FQNNGV. The CDR3 has 17 amino acids. V lost 4 bases, J lost 2 bases, and 9 bases stayed unmatched. The CDR3 nucleotides read TGTGCCAGCAGCTCCGCAGGCGGGGGGGTTACCTACAATGAGCAGTTCTTC. Amino acid sequence: CASSSAGGGVTYNEQFF.

The chain has TRBV27 and TRBJ2-1, with 8 bases lining up with TRBD1. J was trimmed by 5 bases and V by 9 bases; bases with no gene match: 9. CDR3 length: 14 amino acids. Germline loops: CDR1 MNHEY, CDR2 SMNVEV (reference sequence). The CDR3 is CASSRTGRNNEQFF. The CDR3 bases are TGTGCCAGTTCTCGGACAGGGCGGAACAATGAGCAGTTCTTC.

The chain combines TRBV29-1 with TRBJ1-2; D is unresolved. In germline, CDR1 is SQVTM, CDR2 ANQGSEA. The CDR3 extends over 12 amino acids. Trimming removed 3 bases from V and 1 base from J, with 6 bases in between. The CDR3 DNA is TGCAGCGTTGACCCGATTAACTATGGCTACACCTTC. Protein: CSVDPINYGYTF.

The gene calls are TRBV5-6 and TRBJ2-5; D call uncertain. Trimming took off 0 bases at V and 2 bases at J, with 14 bases between the two ends. CDR1 SGHDT and CDR2 YYEEEE come from the germline V gene. The CDR3 spans 16 residues. The CDR3 spells CASSLAFYRKQETQYF. The CDR3 coding sequence is TGTGCCAGCAGCTTGGCCTTTTACAGAAAACAAGAGACCCAGTACTTC.